The rows below give T cell receptor beta chains drawn from one sample of a study of sequential checkpoint blockade in melanoma. The assay was immunoSEQ multiplex PCR, and TCRdb's table has in-frame clones only and misses some. The sample includes roughly 4,000 clones, around 19% of them seen just once. Sequenced material: tumor tissue (inferred from file names), taken from a patient given nivolumab and ipilimumab in sequence. The receptors shown here come from a human patient with melanoma. Some clones in this sample may be carry-over from other donors' samples. Each CDR3 is given with its conserved first and last residue. The order of the fields is J gene, CDR3 length, V gene, clone size, D gene, CDR3 protein, CDR3 DNA. D genes are given only for firm matches. Clone size, where shown, is once, few, many, or a class for clones that have expanded.

TRBJ1-4 14 TRBV9 NA NA CASFVDPENEKLFF TGTGCCAGCTTCGTAGATCCGGAGAATGAAAAACTGTTTTTT
TRBJ2-7 14 TRBV9 NA NA CASSAQIRSYEQYF TGTGCCAGCAGCGCCCAAATACGGAGCTACGAGCAGTACTTC
TRBJ1-4 15 TRBV11-3 many TRBD1 CASSSSGQGREKLFF TGTGCCAGCAGCTCGTCTGGACAGGGAAGAGAAAAACTGTTTTTT
TRBJ1-6 14 TRBV29-1 NA TRBD1 CSVKTGGTNSPLHF TGCAGCGTAAAGACAGGGGGAACCAATTCACCCCTCCACTTT
TRBJ1-1 15 TRBV11-3 many NA CASSLRRGYDTEAFF TGTGCCAGCAGCCTACGACGGGGATACGACACTGAAGCTTTCTTT
TRBJ1-5 15 TRBV19 NA NA CASKSQAGSNQPQHF TGTGCCAGTAAGTCACAAGCGGGTAGCAATCAGCCCCAGCATTTT
TRBJ2-7 12 TRBV28 NA TRBD1 CASSLQGTEQYF TGTGCCAGCAGCCTACAGGGGACCGAGCAGTACTTC
TRBJ2-3 17 TRBV11-3 NA TRBD2 CASSFGTSGGATDTQYF TGTGCCAGCAGCTTCGGGACTAGCGGGGGGGCCACAGATACGCAGTATTTT
TRBJ1-4 14 TRBV5-1 NA NA CASSLGNRGEKLFF TGCGCCAGCAGCTTGGGGAATCGAGGGGAAAAACTGTTTTTT
TRBJ1-2 16 TRBV6-8 many NA CASSYATDPGNYGYTF TGTGCCAGCAGTTACGCGACAGACCCTGGGAACTATGGCTACACCTTC
TRBJ2-3 15 TRBV9 NA NA CASSERTAPTDTQYF TGTGCCAGCAGCGAGAGGACAGCGCCCACAGATACGCAGTATTTT
TRBJ2-3 16 TRBV11-3 NA TRBD2 CASSLTSGGAEDTQYF TGTGCCAGCAGCTTGACTAGCGGGGGGGCGGAAGATACGCAGTATTTT
TRBJ2-3 17 TRBV11-3 many NA CASSPWFPGGRTDTQYF TGTGCCAGCAGCCCGTGGTTTCCGGGGGGCCGCACAGATACGCAGTATTTT
TRBJ1-1 15 TRBV9 medium-sized NA CASSGSATGNTEAFF TGTGCCAGCAGCGGCTCAGCTACCGGAAACACTGAAGCTTTCTTT
TRBJ2-1 16 TRBV19 NA TRBD2 CASSARRGGGHNEQFF TGTGCCAGTAGTGCCCGGAGGGGCGGGGGGCACAATGAGCAGTTCTTC
TRBJ1-2 15 TRBV15 NA TRBD1 CATSRFPTGVYGYTF TGTGCCACCAGCAGATTCCCGACAGGGGTCTATGGCTACACCTTC
TRBJ2-1 15 TRBV11-3 large TRBD1 CASSLRQGAHNEQFF TGTGCCAGCAGCTTAAGGCAGGGGGCCCACAATGAGCAGTTCTTC
TRBJ2-5 14 TRBV19 NA NA CASSIPGLEETQYF TGTGCCAGTAGTATCCCTGGCCTCGAAGAGACCCAGTACTTC
TRBJ2-1 15 TRBV11-3 medium-sized NA CASSLVYYSYNEQFF TGTGCCAGCAGCTTGGTGTATTACTCCTACAATGAGCAGTTCTTC
TRBJ2-1 13 TRBV6-8 NA TRBD1 CASGRAGGNEQFF TGTGCCAGCGGTAGGGCAGGGGGCAATGAGCAGTTCTTC
TRBJ1-5 16 TRBV19 NA TRBD1 CASSRGTGRGNQPQHF TGTGCCAGTAGCCGTGGGACAGGCCGCGGCAATCAGCCCCAGCATTTT
TRBJ1-3 14 TRBV11-3 medium-sized TRBD1 CASAKDRSGNTIYF TGTGCCAGCGCCAAGGACAGGTCTGGAAACACCATATATTTT
TRBJ2-1 12 TRBV29-1 NA NA CSVARVRGEQFF TGCAGCGTTGCCAGGGTACGAGGTGAGCAGTTCTTC